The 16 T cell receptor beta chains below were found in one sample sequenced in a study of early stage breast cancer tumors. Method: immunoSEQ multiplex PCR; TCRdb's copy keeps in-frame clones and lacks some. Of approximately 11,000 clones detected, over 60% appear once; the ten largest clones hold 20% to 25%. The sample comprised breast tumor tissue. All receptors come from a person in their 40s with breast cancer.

CDR3 sequence (DNA): TGTGCCAGCAGCTTAGAACGGGGACTAGCGGGCGAGAACTACGAGCAGTACTTC. It yields the protein CASSLERGLAGENYEQYF. The chain couples TRBV7-9 to TRBJ2-7; TRBD2 agrees at 12 bases. This CDR3 comprises 18 residues. Losses at the gene ends were 1 base for V and 3 bases for J; bases not matched to a gene: 10. Per the germline V gene, CDR1 is SEHNR and CDR2 is FQNEAQ (reference sequence).

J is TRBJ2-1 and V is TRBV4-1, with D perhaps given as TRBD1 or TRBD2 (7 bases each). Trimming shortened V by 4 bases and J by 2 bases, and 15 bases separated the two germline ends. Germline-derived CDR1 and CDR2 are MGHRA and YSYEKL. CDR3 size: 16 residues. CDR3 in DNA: TGCGCCAGCAGCCCAAACCCAGGGGGGGCCTACAATGAGCAGTTCTTC. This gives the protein CASSPNPGGAYNEQFF.

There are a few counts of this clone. CDR3 protein: CASSDIGRQDRYFF. The DNA of the CDR3 is TGTGCCAGCAGTGATATAGGTAGGCAGGACAGGTATTTCTTT. This chain joins TRBV25-1 and TRBJ1-1; 7 bases match TRBD1. The J segment lost 13 bases and the V segment lost 3 bases, leaving 14 bases of the junction unmatched. Germline-derived CDR1 and CDR2 are MGHDK and SYGVNS. This CDR3 spans 14 amino acids. The whole variable domain, remainder taken from reference TRBV25-1 and TRBJ1-1, is EADIYQTPRYLVIGTGKKITLECSQTMGHDKMYWYQQDPGMELHLIHYSYGVNSTEKGDLSSESTVSRIRTEHFPLTLESARPSHTSQYLCASSDIGRQDRYFFGQGTRLTVV.

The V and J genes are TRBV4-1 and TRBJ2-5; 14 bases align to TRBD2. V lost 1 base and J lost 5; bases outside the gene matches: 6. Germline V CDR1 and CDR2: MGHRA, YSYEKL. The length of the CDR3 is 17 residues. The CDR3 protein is CASSQGLAGGPGETQYF. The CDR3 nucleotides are TGCGCCAGCAGCCAAGGACTAGCGGGAGGGCCGGGTGAGACCCAGTACTTC.

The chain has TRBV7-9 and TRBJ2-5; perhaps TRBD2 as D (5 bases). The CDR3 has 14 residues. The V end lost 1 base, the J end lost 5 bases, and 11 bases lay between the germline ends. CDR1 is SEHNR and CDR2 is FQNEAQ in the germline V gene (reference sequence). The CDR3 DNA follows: TGTGCCAGCAGCTTAGGCAGCGGCGGGGAGACCCAGTACTTC. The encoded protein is CASSLGSGGETQYF.

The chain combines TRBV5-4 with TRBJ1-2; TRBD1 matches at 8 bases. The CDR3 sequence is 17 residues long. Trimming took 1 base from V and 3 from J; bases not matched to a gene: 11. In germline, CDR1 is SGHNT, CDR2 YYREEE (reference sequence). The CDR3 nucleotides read TGTGCCAGCAGCTTGACGGCAGGGGGCGCGGGGCACTATGGCTACACCTTC. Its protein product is CASSLTAGGAGHYGYTF.

CDR3 nucleotides: TGTGCCAGCTCACCACCGTCAGGGGGTACGAACTATGGCTACACCTTC. Its protein is CASSPPSGGTNYGYTF. The V and J genes are TRBV18 and TRBJ1-2; TRBD1 agrees at 7 bases. The CDR3 sequence is 16 residues long. V shed 0 bases and J 2 bases; nucleotides not matched to a gene: 6. Germline-derived CDR1 and CDR2 are KGHSH and LQKENI.

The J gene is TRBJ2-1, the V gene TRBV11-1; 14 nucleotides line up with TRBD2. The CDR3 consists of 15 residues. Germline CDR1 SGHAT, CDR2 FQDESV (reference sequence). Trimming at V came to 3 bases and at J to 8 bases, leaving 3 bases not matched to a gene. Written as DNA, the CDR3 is TGTGCCAGCAGCTTGGGACTAGCGGGAGAGGATGAGCAGTTCTTC. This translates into CASSLGLAGEDEQFF. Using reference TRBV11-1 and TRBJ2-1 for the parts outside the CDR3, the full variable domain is EAEVAQSPRYKITEKSQAVAFWCDPISGHATLYWYRQILGQGPELLVQFQDESVVDDSQLPKDRFSAERLKGVDSTLKIQPAELGDSAMYLCASSLGLAGEDEQFFGPGTRLTVL.

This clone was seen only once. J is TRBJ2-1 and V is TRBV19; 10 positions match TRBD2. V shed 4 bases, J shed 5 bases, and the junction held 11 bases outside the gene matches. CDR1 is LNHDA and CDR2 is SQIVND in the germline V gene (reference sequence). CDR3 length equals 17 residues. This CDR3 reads CASSNKPAGGPHNEQFF. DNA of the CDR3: TGTGCCAGTAGTAATAAGCCAGCGGGAGGGCCCCACAATGAGCAGTTCTTC.

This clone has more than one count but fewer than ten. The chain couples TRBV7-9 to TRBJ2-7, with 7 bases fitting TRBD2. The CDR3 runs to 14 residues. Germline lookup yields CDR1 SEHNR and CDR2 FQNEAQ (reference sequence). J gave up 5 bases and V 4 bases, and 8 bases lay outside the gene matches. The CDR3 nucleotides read TGTGCCAGCAGCTACCAGACTAGCAGCGACGAGCAGTACTTC. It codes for CASSYQTSSDEQYF.

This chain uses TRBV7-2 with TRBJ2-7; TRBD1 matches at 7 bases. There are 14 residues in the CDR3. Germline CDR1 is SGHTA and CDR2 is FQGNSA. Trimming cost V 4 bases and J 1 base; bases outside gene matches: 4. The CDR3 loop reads CASSSRDRSYEQYF. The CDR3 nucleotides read TGTGCCAGCAGCTCGAGGGACAGATCCTACGAGCAGTACTTC.

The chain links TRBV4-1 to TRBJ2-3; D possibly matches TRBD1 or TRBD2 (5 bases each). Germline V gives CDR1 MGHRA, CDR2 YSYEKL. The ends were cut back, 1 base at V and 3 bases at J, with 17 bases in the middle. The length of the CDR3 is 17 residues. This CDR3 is CASSQAPGPSTTDTQYF. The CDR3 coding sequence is TGCGCCAGCAGCCAAGCACCGGGACCCAGCACAACAGATACGCAGTATTTT.

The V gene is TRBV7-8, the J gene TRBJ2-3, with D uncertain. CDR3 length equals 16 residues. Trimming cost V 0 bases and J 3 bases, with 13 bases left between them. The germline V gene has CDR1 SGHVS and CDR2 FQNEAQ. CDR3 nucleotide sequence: TGTGCCAGCAGCTTAGCCACCCGTATCAAGACAGATACGCAGTATTTT. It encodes CASSLATRIKTDTQYF.

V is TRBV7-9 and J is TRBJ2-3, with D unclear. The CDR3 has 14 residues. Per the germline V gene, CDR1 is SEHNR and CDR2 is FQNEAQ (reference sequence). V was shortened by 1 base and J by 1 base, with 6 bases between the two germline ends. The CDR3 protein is CASSLGPGTDTQYF. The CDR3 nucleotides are TGTGCCAGCAGCTTAGGCCCAGGCACAGATACGCAGTATTTT. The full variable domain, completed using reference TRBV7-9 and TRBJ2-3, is DTGVSQNPRHKITKRGQNVTFRCDPISEHNRLYWYRQTLGQGPEFLTYFQNEAQLEKSRLLSDRFSAERPKGSFSTLEIQRTEQGDSAMYLCASSLGPGTDTQYFGPGTRLTVL.

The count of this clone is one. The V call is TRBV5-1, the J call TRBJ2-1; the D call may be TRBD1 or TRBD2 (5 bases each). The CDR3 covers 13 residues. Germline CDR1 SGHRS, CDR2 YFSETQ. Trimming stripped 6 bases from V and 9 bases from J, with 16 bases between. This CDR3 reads CASTGTEVGEQFF. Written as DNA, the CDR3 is TGCGCCAGCACCGGGACGGAGGTGGGTGAGCAGTTCTTC.

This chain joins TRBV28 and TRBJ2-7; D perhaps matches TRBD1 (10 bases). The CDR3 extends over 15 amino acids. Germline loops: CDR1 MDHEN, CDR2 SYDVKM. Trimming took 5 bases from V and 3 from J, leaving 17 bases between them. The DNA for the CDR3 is TGTGCCAGCAGTCTAGCGGGACAGGGGTACTACGAGCAGTACTTC. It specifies CASSLAGQGYYEQYF.